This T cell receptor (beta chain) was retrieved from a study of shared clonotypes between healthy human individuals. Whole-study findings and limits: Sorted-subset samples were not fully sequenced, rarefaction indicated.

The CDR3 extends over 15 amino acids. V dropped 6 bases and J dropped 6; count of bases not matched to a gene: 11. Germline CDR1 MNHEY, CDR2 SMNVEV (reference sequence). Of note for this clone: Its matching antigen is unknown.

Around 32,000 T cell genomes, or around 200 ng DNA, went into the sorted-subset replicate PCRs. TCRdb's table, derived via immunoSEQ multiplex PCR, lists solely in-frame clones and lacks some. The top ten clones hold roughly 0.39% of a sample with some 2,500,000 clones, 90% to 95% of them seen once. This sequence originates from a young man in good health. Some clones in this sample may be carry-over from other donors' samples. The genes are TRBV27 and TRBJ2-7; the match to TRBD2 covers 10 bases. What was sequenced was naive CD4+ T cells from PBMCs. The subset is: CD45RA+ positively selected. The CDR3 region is CASSPYVAGGGEQYF. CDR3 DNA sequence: TGTGCCAGCAGCCCCTATGTAGCGGGAGGAGGCGAGCAGTACTTC.